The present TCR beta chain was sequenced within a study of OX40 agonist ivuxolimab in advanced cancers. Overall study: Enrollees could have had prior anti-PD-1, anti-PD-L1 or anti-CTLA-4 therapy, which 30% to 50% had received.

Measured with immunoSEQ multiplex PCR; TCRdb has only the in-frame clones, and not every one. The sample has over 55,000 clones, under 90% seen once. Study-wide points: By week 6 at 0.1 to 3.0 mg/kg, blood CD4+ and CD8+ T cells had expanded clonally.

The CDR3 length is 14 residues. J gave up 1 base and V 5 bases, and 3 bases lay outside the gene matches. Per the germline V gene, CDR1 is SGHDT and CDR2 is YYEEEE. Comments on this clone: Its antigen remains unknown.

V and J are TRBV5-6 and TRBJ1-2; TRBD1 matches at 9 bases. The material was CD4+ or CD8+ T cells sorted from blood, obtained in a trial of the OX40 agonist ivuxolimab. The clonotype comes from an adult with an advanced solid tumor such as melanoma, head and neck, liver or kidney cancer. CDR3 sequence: CASSPGQGNYGYTF. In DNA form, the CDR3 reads TGTGCCAGCAGTCCGGGACAGGGTAACTATGGCTACACCTTC.